These 24 T cell receptor beta chains were all obtained from the same sample, sequenced in a study of T cells in Graves' hyperthyroidism and ophthalmopathy (dated by TCRdb to about 2019). Receptor libraries were prepared by multiplex PCR. Instrument used: Illumina HiSeq 2000. The TCR beta CDR3 regions were amplified from RNA transcripts. The TCR CDR3 was subjected to a first round of RT-PCR using the HTBI primer set and the Qiagen OneStep RT-PCR kit. TCRdb reran the public reads through fastp at Q25 and MiXCR, keeping productive beta chains. Rows with one shared CDR3 protein collapse into an entry with the most common genes and DNA. Across this sample there are a few hundred thousand distinct CDR3 sequences, with 16% seen only once. The ten largest make up 2.5% to 4% of the sample. Material for sequencing was blood. Source of these receptors: a woman between 40 and 55 years old with Graves' ophthalmopathy.

This clonotype was observed at least ten times. J is TRBJ1-5 and V is TRBV2; D may be TRBD1 (5 bases). Germline V gives CDR1 SNHLY, CDR2 FYNNEI. The CDR3 spans 14 residues. V was shortened by 5 bases and J by 5 bases, with 13 bases between the two germline ends. CDR3 protein: CASSKQGVDQPQHF. In DNA, the CDR3 is TGTGCCAGCAGTAAACAAGGGGTAGATCAGCCCCAGCATTTT. The full variable domain, with the rest looked up from reference TRBV2 and TRBJ1-5, is EPEVTQTPSHQVTQMGQEVILRCVPISNHLYFYWYRQILGQKVEFLVSFYNNEISEKSEIFDDQFSVERPDGSNFTLKIRSTKLEDSAMYFCASSKQGVDQPQHFGDGTRLSIL.

The chain recombines TRBV27 with TRBJ1-2; TRBD1 matches at 7 bases. The V and J ends lost 6 bases and 4 bases, in that order; junction bases with no gene match: 5. The CDR3 is 13 residues long. Germline CDR1 MNHEY, CDR2 SMNVEV (reference sequence). The DNA for the CDR3 is TGTGCCAGCAGAGAGGACAGGCGCTATGGCTACACCTTC. This sequence encodes CASREDRRYGYTF.

CDR3 bases: TGTGCCAGCAGTTTCACCCATGGCAATCAGCCCCAGCATTTT. This translates into CASSFTHGNQPQHF. This rearrangement joins TRBV12-3 or TRBV12-4 to TRBJ1-5; D ambiguous. This CDR3 is 14 amino acids long. V was trimmed by 3 bases and J by 2 bases, leaving 8 bases between them.

There are many counts of this clonotype. The V and J genes are TRBV20-1 and TRBJ2-1, with 11 positions matching TRBD2. Germline-derived CDR1 and CDR2 are DFQATT and SNEGSKA (reference sequence). Losses at the gene ends were 4 bases for V and 7 bases for J; bases not matched to a gene: 12. The CDR3 extends over 16 amino acids. DNA for the CDR3: TGCAGTGCTACTACCCCCACTAGCGGGAGTCGAAATGAGCAGTTCTTC. Encoded protein: CSATTPTSGSRNEQFF.

This clonotype has ten or more counts. J is TRBJ2-1 and V is TRBV5-1, with D perhaps matching TRBD2 (5 bases). Between the trimmed V and J ends, which lost 7 bases and 5 bases, there was a span of 13 bases. The germline CDR1 and CDR2 sequences are SGHRS and YFSETQ. The CDR3 length is 13 residues. The CDR3 coding sequence is TGCGCCAGCTTCGATAGCGCGGACAATGAGCAGTTCTTC. This encodes CASFDSADNEQFF.

The sample holds many counts of this clonotype. The chain combines TRBV7-9 with TRBJ1-1, with D unresolved. The length of the CDR3 is 12 residues. Looked up from germline, CDR1 is SEHNR and CDR2 is FQNEAQ (reference sequence). V lost 5 bases, J lost 4 bases, and 8 bases lay in between. The CDR3 spells CASSPLGTEAFF. CDR3 DNA sequence: TGTGCCAGCAGCCCCTTGGGCACTGAAGCTTTCTTT. The full variable domain, with the rest looked up from reference TRBV7-9 and TRBJ1-1, is DTGVSQNPRHKITKRGQNVTFRCDPISEHNRLYWYRQTLGQGPEFLTYFQNEAQLEKSRLLSDRFSAERPKGSFSTLEIQRTEQGDSAMYLCASSPLGTEAFFGQGTRLTVV.

This clonotype occurred many times. This sequence joins TRBV20-1 and TRBJ1-1, with 9 positions matching TRBD1. With 5 bases clipped from V and 3 bases from J, the junction kept 4 bases outside the gene matches. The germline V gene has CDR1 DFQATT and CDR2 SNEGSKA (reference sequence). This CDR3 region has 13 residues. The CDR3 protein is CSAARQGDTEAFF. The DNA for the CDR3 is TGCAGTGCTGCCCGACAGGGGGACACTGAAGCTTTCTTT.

In this sample, this clonotype turned up many times. The chain employs TRBV5-1 and TRBJ1-1; D may be TRBD1 (6 bases). The length of the CDR3 is 14 residues. The germline V gene has CDR1 SGHRS and CDR2 YFSETQ. V was shortened by 1 base and J by 8 bases, with 15 bases between the two germline ends. The CDR3 DNA sequence: TGCGCCAGCAGCTTGTTGTGGACAGCACAAGAAGCTTTCTTT. Protein: CASSLLWTAQEAFF.

This chain uses TRBV27 with TRBJ2-3; D is ambiguous. Germline lookup yields CDR1 MNHEY and CDR2 SMNVEV (reference sequence). There are 13 residues in the CDR3. V lost 6 bases, J lost 3 bases, and 10 bases lay in between. The CDR3 nucleotides read TGTGCCAGCAGACAAACGGGTACAGATACGCAGTATTTT. Translating it yields CASRQTGTDTQYF.

The V call is TRBV19, the J call TRBJ1-1, with no clear D. The germline CDR1 and CDR2 sequences are LNHDA and SQIVND (reference sequence). The CDR3 runs 13 residues. V was trimmed by 8 bases and J by 0 bases, leaving 10 bases between them. CDR3 protein: CASQTMMNTEAFF. The CDR3 nucleotides read TGTGCCAGTCAAACGATGATGAACACTGAAGCTTTCTTT.

This clonotype occurred many times. This chain connects TRBV11-1 to TRBJ2-1; 12 nucleotides agree with TRBD1. This CDR3 is 14 amino acids long. Germline CDR1 reads SGHAT; CDR2 reads FQDESV (reference sequence). The ends lost 11 bases at V and 8 bases at J; junction bases unmatched: 10. CDR3: CAPEGTGGLDEQFF. CDR3 nucleotides: TGTGCCCCGGAGGGGACAGGGGGCCTTGATGAGCAGTTCTTC. Combining the CDR3 with reference TRBV11-1 and TRBJ2-1 gives the whole variable domain EAEVAQSPRYKITEKSQAVAFWCDPISGHATLYWYRQILGQGPELLVQFQDESVVDDSQLPKDRFSAERLKGVDSTLKIQPAELGDSAMYLCAPEGTGGLDEQFFGPGTRLTVL.

This clonotype was recorded many times. The J gene is TRBJ2-1, the V gene TRBV2, with 9 positions matching TRBD2. CDR1 SNHLY and CDR2 FYNNEI come from the germline V gene. Unmatched junction bases numbered 13, after V lost 4 bases and J lost 3 bases. The CDR3 runs 18 residues. This CDR3 is CASSAQGAGGGFYNEQFF. The DNA of the CDR3 is TGTGCCAGCAGTGCTCAGGGAGCGGGAGGTGGTTTCTACAATGAGCAGTTCTTC.

This clonotype was counted ten times or more. The chain recombines TRBV2 with TRBJ2-7; D tentatively fits TRBD1 or TRBD2 (5 bases each). The CDR3 loop spans 13 amino acids. CDR1 and CDR2 (germline): SNHLY, FYNNEI. Trimming removed 4 bases at V and 2 bases at J, with 9 bases between. CDR3 nucleotides: TGTGCCAGCAGTGGGGGGAGCCCCTACGAGCAGTACTTC. Encoded protein: CASSGGSPYEQYF.

On this clonotype itself: The junction shows a germline mismatch at one end, possibly a read error. The V call is TRBV5-1, the J call TRBJ2-3; 9 bases line up with TRBD2. Germline V lookup: CDR1 SGHRS, CDR2 YFSETQ. CDR3 size: 14 residues. CDR3 coding DNA: TGTGCCAGCCTACTAGCGGGTAGCACAGATACGCAGTATTTT. Protein product: CASLLAGSTDTQYF.

The gene calls are TRBV5-1 and TRBJ1-2; the match to TRBD1 covers 7 bases. Trimming took 4 bases from V and 4 from J; bases not matched to a gene: 4. The CDR3 is 13 amino acids. CDR1 and CDR2 from the germline V gene are SGHRS and YFSETQ. CDR3 sequence (DNA): TGCGCCAGCAGCGGGGGACAGCCCTATGGCTACACCTTC. It codes for CASSGGQPYGYTF.

In this sample, this clonotype turned up many times. The chain has TRBV19 and TRBJ1-1; tentatively, D is TRBD1 (5 bases). The CDR3 consists of 16 residues. From germline, CDR1 is LNHDA and CDR2 SQIVND (reference sequence). With 3 bases removed from V and 1 base from J, the gap between germline ends came to 15 bases. The CDR3 DNA reads as TGTGCCAGTAGTATGGGGGTTCGGGCCCGGAACACTGAAGCTTTCTTT. Translated, it gives CASSMGVRARNTEAFF. Based on the CDR3 plus reference TRBV19 and TRBJ1-1, the full variable domain is DGGITQSPKYLFRKEGQNVTLSCEQNLNHDAMYWYRQDPGQGLRLIYYSQIVNDFQKGDIAEGYSVSREKKESFPLTVTSAQKNPTAFYLCASSMGVRARNTEAFFGQGTRLTVV.

Comments on this clonotype: Being one base from a much bigger clone, this may be a read error. The chain recombines TRBV20-1 with TRBJ1-1; D is perhaps TRBD1 (6 bases). This CDR3 has 11 amino acids. With 6 bases removed from V and 6 bases from J, the gap between germline ends came to 11 bases. The V gene's germline CDR1 is DFQATT and CDR2 SNEGSKA (reference sequence). The CDR3 DNA reads TGCAGTGCCAGGGGAGGGTCTGAAGCTTTCTTT. Protein sequence: CSARGGSEAFF.

This clonotype has more than one count but fewer than ten. The V gene is TRBV20-1, the J gene TRBJ1-1; D unclear. Trimming took off 3 bases at V and 0 bases at J, with 5 bases between the two ends. Germline CDR1 and CDR2: DFQATT and SNEGSKA (reference sequence). This CDR3 has 12 residues. The CDR3 DNA reads as TGCAGTGCTAGTAGTCTGAACACTGAAGCTTTCTTT. Encoded protein: CSASSLNTEAFF.

Regarding this clonotype: A much bigger clone sits one base away, suggesting this may be a read error. Lacking the conserved final phenylalanine or tryptophan, this CDR3 likely reflects a read error. This chain links TRBV11-1 with TRBJ2-1; the D gene is possibly TRBD1 (5 bases). Germline assignment: CDR1 SGHAT and CDR2 FQDESV (reference sequence). Trimming removed 4 bases from V and 2 bases from J, with 24 bases in between. The CDR3 is made up of 19 amino acids. The CDR3 spells CASSSDWSRAYSPYNEQFI. The CDR3 DNA sequence: TGTGCCAGCAGCTCCGACTGGAGCAGGGCGTATAGCCCCTACAATGAGCAGTTCATC.

This clonotype was counted at least ten times. This chain uses TRBV30 with TRBJ2-5, with TRBD1 as a possible D gene (5 bases). The CDR3 is made up of 17 amino acids. Germline CDR1 is GTSNPN and CDR2 is SVGIG (reference sequence). With 0 bases removed from V and 4 bases from J, the gap between germline ends came to 21 bases. CDR3 nucleotides: TGTGCCTGGAGTGTAGGGGTTGCGGCAGTCATGCGAGAGACCCAGTACTTC. Protein product: CAWSVGVAAVMRETQYF.

This clonotype was counted only a few times. The chain joins TRBV10-3 to TRBJ1-1, with D perhaps matching TRBD1 (5 bases). The germline gives CDR1 ENHRY, CDR2 SYGVKD. CDR3 size: 13 residues. The V gene lost 10 bases and the J gene lost 1 base, with 13 bases spanning the gap. CDR3 nucleotide sequence: TGTGCCACCCAGACAGAGCCGAACACTGAAGCTTTCTTT. Translated: CATQTEPNTEAFF.

This clonotype was found a few times. The J gene is TRBJ1-2, the V gene TRBV12-3 or TRBV12-4; D is ambiguous. V shed 4 bases and J shed 4 bases, with 13 bases lying between them. This CDR3 region has 14 residues. CDR3 coding DNA: TGTGCCAGCAGTTCGTCGGCAGCAAGCTATGGCTACACCTTC. It codes for CASSSSAASYGYTF.

This clonotype occurred a few times. This rearrangement joins TRBV20-1 to TRBJ2-5; 8 bases fit TRBD2. The junction had 11 bases not matched to a gene; V was cut back by 1 base and J by 4 bases. The CDR3 consists of 16 residues. CDR1 is DFQATT, CDR2 SNEGSKA, per germline (reference sequence). The CDR3 sequence is CSARVIPGGPRETQYF. DNA for the CDR3: TGCAGTGCTAGAGTTATCCCGGGAGGGCCTCGAGAGACCCAGTACTTC.

The table lists this clonotype with many counts. At one end, the junction sequence differs from germline, possibly due to a read error. The J gene is TRBJ1-4, the V gene TRBV5-1; D is unresolved. Germline CDR1 SGHRS, CDR2 YFSETQ. This CDR3 is 13 amino acids long. CDR3 sequence reads: CASSLVTSEKLFF. The CDR3 region has the DNA TGCGCCAGCAGCTTGGTGACTAGTGAAAAACTGTTTTTT. The full variable domain, completed using reference TRBV5-1 and TRBJ1-4, is KAGVTQTPRYLIKTRGQQVTLSCSPISGHRSVSWYQQTPGQGLQFLFEYFSETQRNKGNFPGRFSGRQFSNSRSEMNVSTLELGDSALYLCASSLVTSEKLFFGSGTQLSVL.